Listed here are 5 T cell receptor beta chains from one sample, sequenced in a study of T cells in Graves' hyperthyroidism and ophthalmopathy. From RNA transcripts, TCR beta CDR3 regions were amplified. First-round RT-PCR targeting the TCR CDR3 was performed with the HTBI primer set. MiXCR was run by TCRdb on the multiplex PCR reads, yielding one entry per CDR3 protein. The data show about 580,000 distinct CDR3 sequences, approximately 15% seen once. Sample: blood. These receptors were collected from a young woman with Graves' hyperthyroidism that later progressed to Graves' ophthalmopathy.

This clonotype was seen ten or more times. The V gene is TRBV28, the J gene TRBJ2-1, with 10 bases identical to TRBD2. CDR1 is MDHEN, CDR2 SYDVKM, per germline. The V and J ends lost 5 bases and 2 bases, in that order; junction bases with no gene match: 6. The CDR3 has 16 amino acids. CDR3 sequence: CASSEISGRTYNEQFF. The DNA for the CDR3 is TGTGCCAGCAGTGAAATTAGCGGGAGGACCTACAATGAGCAGTTCTTC.

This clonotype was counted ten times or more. CDR3 residues: CASSLGTGLETQYF. CDR3 nucleotides: TGCGCCAGCAGCTTGGGGACAGGGCTGGAGACCCAGTACTTC. The V and J genes are TRBV5-1 and TRBJ2-5; TRBD1 matches 8 bases. V dropped 0 bases and J dropped 5; count of bases not matched to a gene: 3. Germline V gives CDR1 SGHRS, CDR2 YFSETQ. CDR3 length: 14 amino acids. The variable domain in full, with the rest retrieved from reference TRBV5-1 and TRBJ2-5, is KAGVTQTPRYLIKTRGQQVTLSCSPISGHRSVSWYQQTPGQGLQFLFEYFSETQRNKGNFPGRFSGRQFSNSRSEMNVSTLELGDSALYLCASSLGTGLETQYFGPGTRLLVL.

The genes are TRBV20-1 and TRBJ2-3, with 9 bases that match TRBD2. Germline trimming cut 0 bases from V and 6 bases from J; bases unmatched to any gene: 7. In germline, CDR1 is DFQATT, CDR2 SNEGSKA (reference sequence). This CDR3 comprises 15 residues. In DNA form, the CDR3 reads TGCAGTGCTAGAGATTCTAGCGGGATGGTGGATACGCAGTATTTT. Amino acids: CSARDSSGMVDTQYF.

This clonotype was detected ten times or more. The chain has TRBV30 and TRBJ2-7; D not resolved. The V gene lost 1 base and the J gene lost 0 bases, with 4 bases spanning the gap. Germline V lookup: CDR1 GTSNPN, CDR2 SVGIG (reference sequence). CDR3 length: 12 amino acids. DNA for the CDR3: TGTGCCTGGAGTGCCTCCTCCTACGAGCAGTACTTC. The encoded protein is CAWSASSYEQYF.

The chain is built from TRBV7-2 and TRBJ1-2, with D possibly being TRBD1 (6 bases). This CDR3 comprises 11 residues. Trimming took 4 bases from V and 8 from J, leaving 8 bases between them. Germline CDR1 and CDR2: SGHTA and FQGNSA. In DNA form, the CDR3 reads TGTGCCAGCAGCTCACAGGGAGGCTACACCTTC. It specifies CASSSQGGYTF.